This T cell receptor (beta chain) originates from a study of CD8+ T cells in alopecia areata. Across the whole study: Each recipient was a roughly 7-11-week-old female C3H/HeJ mouse given skin from an approximately 6-12-month-old C3H/HeJ donor with spontaneous alopecia.

Extracted from the samples, RNA was reverse transcribed into cDNA to serve as the sequencing template. The protocol was immunoSEQ multiplex PCR, while the TCRdb copy is restricted to in-frame clones and leaves out a portion. The sample is made up of 270,000 or so clones, none counted only once. Pooled cutaneous lymph node cells were sorted using CD4, CD8alpha, NKG2D, NKG2ACE and other markers. As regards this clone: Its specificity is unknown. Each gene name is a mouse one. The read is 4 residues too short to cover the CDR3 end, so that end is filled in from the germline J gene.

Germline V gene sequence: CDR1 NNHDY, CDR2 SYVADS. This CDR3 is built from 14 residues. The ends lost 0 bases at V and 4 bases at J; junction bases unmatched: 0. Overall study findings and caveats: Clonality exceeded that of normal scalp in lesional scalp, most notably in alopecia totalis/universalis.

The sequence was obtained from a C3H/HeJ mouse with alopecia areata. The strain is characterized by the MHC haplotype H2-k. The chain is built from TRBV13-3 and TRBJ2-2, with 7 bases matching TRBD2. The sequencing sample was made of CD4+ T cells sorted from a lymph node. CDR3 residues: CASSDVGGTGQLYF. CDR3 DNA (partial): TGTGCCAGCAGTGATGTGGGGGGCACCGGG.